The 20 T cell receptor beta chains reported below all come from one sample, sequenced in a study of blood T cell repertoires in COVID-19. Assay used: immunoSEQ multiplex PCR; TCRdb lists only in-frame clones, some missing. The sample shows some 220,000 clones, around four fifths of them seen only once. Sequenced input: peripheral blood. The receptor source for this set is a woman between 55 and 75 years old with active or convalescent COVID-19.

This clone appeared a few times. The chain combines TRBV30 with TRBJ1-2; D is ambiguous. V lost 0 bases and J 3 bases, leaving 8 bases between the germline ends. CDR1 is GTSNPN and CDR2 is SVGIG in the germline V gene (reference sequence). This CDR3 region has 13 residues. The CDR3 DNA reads TGTGCCTGGAGTGTACTTCCCCACTATGGCTACACCTTC. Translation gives CAWSVLPHYGYTF. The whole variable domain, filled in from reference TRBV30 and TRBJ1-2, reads SQTIHQWPATLVQPVGSPLSLECTVEGTSNPNLYWYRQAAGRGLQLLFYSVGIGQISSEVPQNLSASRPQDRQFILSSKKLLLSDSGFYLCAWSVLPHYGYTFGSGTRLTVV.

In nucleotides, the CDR3 is TGTGCCAGCAGTGCCGTGGAGCGGACCACAGATACGCAGTATTTT. Protein product: CASSAVERTTDTQYF. The chain links TRBV28 to TRBJ2-3, with D possibly being TRBD2 (5 bases). The CDR3 has 15 amino acids. The germline V gene has CDR1 MDHEN and CDR2 SYDVKM. V was pared by 5 bases and J by 2 bases, with 14 bases between.

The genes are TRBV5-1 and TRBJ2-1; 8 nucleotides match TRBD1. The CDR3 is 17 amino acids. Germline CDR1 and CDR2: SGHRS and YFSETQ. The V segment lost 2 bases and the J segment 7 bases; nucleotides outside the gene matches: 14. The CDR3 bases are TGCGCCAGCAGCTTTGGCGCCCCGGGACAGGATTTTAATGAGCAGTTCTTC. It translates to CASSFGAPGQDFNEQFF.

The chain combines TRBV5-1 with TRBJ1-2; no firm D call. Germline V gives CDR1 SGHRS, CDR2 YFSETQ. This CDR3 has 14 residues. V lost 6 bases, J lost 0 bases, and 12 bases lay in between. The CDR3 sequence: CASNYDAPNYGYTF. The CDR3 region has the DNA TGCGCCAGCAACTACGATGCCCCTAACTATGGCTACACCTTC.

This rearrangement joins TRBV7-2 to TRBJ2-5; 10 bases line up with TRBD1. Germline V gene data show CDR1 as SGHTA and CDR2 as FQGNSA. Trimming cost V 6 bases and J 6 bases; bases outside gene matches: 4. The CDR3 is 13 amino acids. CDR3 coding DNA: TGTGCCAGCAGTCGGGACAGGGGTCAGACCCAGTACTTC. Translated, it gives CASSRDRGQTQYF.

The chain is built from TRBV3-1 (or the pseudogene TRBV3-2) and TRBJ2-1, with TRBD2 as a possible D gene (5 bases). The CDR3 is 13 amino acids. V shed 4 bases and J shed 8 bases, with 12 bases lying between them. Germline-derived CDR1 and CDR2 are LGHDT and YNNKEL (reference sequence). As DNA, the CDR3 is TGTGCCAGCAGCCCCCTTAGCGATCATGAGCAGTTCTTC. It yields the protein CASSPLSDHEQFF.

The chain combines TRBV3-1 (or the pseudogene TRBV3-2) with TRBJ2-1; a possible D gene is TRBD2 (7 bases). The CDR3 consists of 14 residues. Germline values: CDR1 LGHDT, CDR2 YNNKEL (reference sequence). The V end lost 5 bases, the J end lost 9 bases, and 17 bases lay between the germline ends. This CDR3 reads CASSSLTRGGEQFF. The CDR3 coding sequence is TGTGCCAGCAGCTCCCTTACTAGGGGGGGTGAGCAGTTCTTC.

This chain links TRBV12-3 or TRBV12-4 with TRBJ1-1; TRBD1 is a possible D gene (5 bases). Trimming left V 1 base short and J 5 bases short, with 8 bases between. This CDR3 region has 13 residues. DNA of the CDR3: TGTGCCAGCAGTTTAGGCGGGGGAACTGAAGCTTTCTTT. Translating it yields CASSLGGGTEAFF.

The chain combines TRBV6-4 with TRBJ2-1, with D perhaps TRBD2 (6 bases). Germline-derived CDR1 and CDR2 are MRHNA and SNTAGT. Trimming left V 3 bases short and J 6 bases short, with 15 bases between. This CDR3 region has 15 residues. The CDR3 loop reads CASSETWGGGNEQFF. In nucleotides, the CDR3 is TGTGCCAGCAGTGAGACGTGGGGAGGCGGCAATGAGCAGTTCTTC.

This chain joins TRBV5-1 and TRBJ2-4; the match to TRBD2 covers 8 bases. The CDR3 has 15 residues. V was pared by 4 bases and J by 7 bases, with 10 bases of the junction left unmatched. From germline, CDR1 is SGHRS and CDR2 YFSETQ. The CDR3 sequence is CASSTTGTSRNIQYF. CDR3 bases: TGCGCCAGCAGCACAACCGGGACTAGTAGGAACATTCAGTACTTC.

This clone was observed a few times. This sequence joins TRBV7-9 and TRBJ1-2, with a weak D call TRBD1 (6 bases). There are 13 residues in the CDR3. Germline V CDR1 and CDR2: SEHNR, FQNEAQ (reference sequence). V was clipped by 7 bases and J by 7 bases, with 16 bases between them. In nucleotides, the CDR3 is TGTGCCAGCAACGCCGCACAGGGATCTGGCTACACCTTC. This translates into CASNAAQGSGYTF.

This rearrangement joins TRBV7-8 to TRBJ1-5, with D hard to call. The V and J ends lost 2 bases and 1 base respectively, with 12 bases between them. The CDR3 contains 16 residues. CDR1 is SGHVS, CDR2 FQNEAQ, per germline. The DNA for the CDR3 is TGTGCCAGCAGCTTACAAGGGCGCGGGAGCAATCAGCCCCAGCATTTT. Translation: CASSLQGRGSNQPQHF.

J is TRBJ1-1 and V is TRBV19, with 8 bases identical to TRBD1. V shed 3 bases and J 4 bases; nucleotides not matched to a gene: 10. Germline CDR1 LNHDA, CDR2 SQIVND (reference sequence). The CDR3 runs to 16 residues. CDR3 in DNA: TGTGCCAGTAGTATCATCGGACAGGGTGCGGGCACTGAAGCTTTCTTT. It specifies CASSIIGQGAGTEAFF. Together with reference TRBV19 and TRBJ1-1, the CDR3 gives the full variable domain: DGGITQSPKYLFRKEGQNVTLSCEQNLNHDAMYWYRQDPGQGLRLIYYSQIVNDFQKGDIAEGYSVSREKKESFPLTVTSAQKNPTAFYLCASSIIGQGAGTEAFFGQGTRLTVV.

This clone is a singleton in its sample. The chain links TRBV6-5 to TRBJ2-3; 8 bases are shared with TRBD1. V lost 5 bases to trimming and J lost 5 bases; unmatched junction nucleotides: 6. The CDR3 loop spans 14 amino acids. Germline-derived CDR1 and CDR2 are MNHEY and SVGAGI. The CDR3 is CASSPGGGGDTQYF. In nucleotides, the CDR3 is TGTGCCAGCAGTCCAGGGGGCGGTGGAGATACGCAGTATTTT.

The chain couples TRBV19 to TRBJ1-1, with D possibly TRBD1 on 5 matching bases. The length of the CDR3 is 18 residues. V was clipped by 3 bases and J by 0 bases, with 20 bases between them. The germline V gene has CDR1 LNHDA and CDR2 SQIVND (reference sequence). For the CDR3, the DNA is TGTGCCAGTAGTATCTCAAGGGGATTCGGACACATGAACACTGAAGCTTTCTTT. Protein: CASSISRGFGHMNTEAFF.

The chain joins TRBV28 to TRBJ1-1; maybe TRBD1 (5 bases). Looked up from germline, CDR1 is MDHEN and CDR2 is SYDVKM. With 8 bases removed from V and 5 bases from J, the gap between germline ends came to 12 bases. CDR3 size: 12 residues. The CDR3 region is CASRGYRTEAFF. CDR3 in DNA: TGTGCCAGCCGGGGGTATAGGACTGAAGCTTTCTTT.

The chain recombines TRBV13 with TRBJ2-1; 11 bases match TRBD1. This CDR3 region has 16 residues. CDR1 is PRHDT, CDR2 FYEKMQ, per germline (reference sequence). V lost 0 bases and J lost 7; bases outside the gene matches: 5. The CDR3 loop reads CASSLGGGTGGNEQFF. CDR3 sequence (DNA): TGTGCCAGCAGCTTAGGAGGAGGGACAGGGGGGAATGAGCAGTTCTTC.

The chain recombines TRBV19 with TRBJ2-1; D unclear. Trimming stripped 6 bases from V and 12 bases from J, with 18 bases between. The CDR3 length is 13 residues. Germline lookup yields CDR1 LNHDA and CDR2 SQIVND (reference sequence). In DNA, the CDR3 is TGTGCCAGTAGAATGGCGGCGGAGAGCGTGCAGTTCTTC. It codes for CASRMAAESVQFF. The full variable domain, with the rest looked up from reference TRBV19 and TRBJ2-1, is DGGITQSPKYLFRKEGQNVTLSCEQNLNHDAMYWYRQDPGQGLRLIYYSQIVNDFQKGDIAEGYSVSREKKESFPLTVTSAQKNPTAFYLCASRMAAESVQFFGPGTRLTVL.

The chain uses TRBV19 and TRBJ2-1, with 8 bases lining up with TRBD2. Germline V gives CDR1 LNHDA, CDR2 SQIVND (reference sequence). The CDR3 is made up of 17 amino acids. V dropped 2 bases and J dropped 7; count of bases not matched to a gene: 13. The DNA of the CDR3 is TGTGCCAGTAGTATACAATACGTCCGGGGGGGCGGAAATGAGCAGTTCTTC. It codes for CASSIQYVRGGGNEQFF.

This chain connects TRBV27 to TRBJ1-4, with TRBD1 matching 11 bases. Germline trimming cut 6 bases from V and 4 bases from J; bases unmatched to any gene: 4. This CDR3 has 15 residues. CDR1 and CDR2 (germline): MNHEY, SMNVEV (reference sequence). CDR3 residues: CASSRTGGNNEKLFF. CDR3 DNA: TGTGCCAGCAGCCGGACAGGGGGCAATAATGAAAAACTGTTTTTT.